This section outlines one TCR beta chain sequence together with its context. With 4 bases removed from V and 0 bases from J, the gap between germline ends came to 13 bases. The CDR3 length is 15 residues. Germline V gene lookup returns CDR1 SNHLY and CDR2 FYNNEI. These data belong to a study of blood T cell repertoires in COVID-19. Turning to the study itself: The analysed material was cDNA or gDNA that came from T cells, B-cell-depleted T cells, or PBMCs.

Per the original methods: Nucleated cell counts were estimated from reference gene primer amplification. Sequencing used immunoSEQ multiplex PCR; TCRdb keeps in-frame clones, though not all of them. V, J and clone size are those of that table, while D and trimming were read from the DNA. The table shows 120,000 to 150,000 clones, with roughly nine tenths occurring only once. Seattle patient enrollment occurred during active infection, with longitudinal follow-up thereafter. The chain combines TRBV2 with TRBJ2-7; tentatively, D is TRBD2 (6 bases). This sequence originates from a human donor with COVID-19, enrolled during active disease. The donor label of this sample is uncertain. The sample consisted of peripheral blood. CDR3 DNA: TGTGCCAGCAGTGTAGCGGAAGGGGACTCCTACGAGCAGTACTTC. Its translation is CASSVAEGDSYEQYF.